The 7 T cell receptor beta chains below were found in one sample sequenced in a study of control samples from healthy donors and cancer patients. Assay used: immunoSEQ multiplex PCR; TCRdb lists only in-frame clones, some missing. The sample has approximately 71,000 clones, roughly 91% seen once; the top ten hold under 20%. The sequenced material came from PBMCs. The receptors stem from a man between 60 and 75 years old with lung cancer.

The chain joins TRBV4-1 to TRBJ2-7; a possible D gene is TRBD1 (6 bases). Trimming removed 0 bases at V and 3 bases at J, with 9 bases between. CDR3 length equals 14 residues. Germline V gives CDR1 MGHRA, CDR2 YSYEKL. CDR3 sequence reads: CASSQEQGVYEQYV. The CDR3 coding sequence is TGCGCCAGCAGCCAAGAACAGGGCGTCTACGAGCAGTACGTC.

This clone was seen only once. The V call is TRBV30, the J call TRBJ1-5; D unclear. The germline CDR1 and CDR2 sequences are GTSNPN and SVGIG (reference sequence). CDR3 size: 12 residues. Trimming took off 1 base at V and 5 bases at J, with 6 bases between the two ends. The CDR3 coding sequence is TGTGCCTGGAGTGCAGGTTATCAGCCCCAGCATTTT. Protein sequence: CAWSAGYQPQHF.

This clone occurred once. The rearrangement joins TRBV27 to TRBJ2-2; the D is unclear. Germline lookup yields CDR1 MNHEY and CDR2 SMNVEV (reference sequence). Deletions cut 6 bases from V and 2 bases from J, with 4 bases between. This CDR3 spans 12 amino acids. The CDR3 region has the DNA TGTGCCAGCAGCTTAAACACCGGGGAGCTGTTTTTT. This sequence encodes CASSLNTGELFF.

The chain carries TRBV2 and TRBJ1-6, with 8 bases that match TRBD1. V lost 5 bases and J lost 6; bases outside the gene matches: 6. The CDR3 spans 15 residues. The germline CDR1 and CDR2 sequences are SNHLY and FYNNEI. The CDR3 DNA reads TGTGCCAGCAGTTTACAGGGGGGGGTTAATTCACCCCTCCACTTT. Protein sequence: CASSLQGGVNSPLHF.

The J gene is TRBJ1-1, the V gene TRBV29-1; a possible D gene is TRBD1 (5 bases). Per germline, CDR1 SQVTM and CDR2 ANQGSEA. Trimming took off 3 bases at V and 7 bases at J, with 12 bases between the two ends. The CDR3 consists of 12 residues. The CDR3 protein is CSVDGGRYEAFF. The CDR3, as DNA: TGCAGCGTTGATGGGGGGAGGTATGAAGCTTTCTTT. Supplemented by reference TRBV29-1 and TRBJ1-1, the full variable domain reads SAVISQKPSRDICQRGTSLTIQCQVDSQVTMMFWYRQQPGQSLTLIATANQGSEATYESGFVIDKFPISRPNLTFSTLTVSNMSPEDSSIYLCSVDGGRYEAFFGQGTRLTVV.

The V call is TRBV6-6, the J call TRBJ2-2; 9 bases fit TRBD1. The trim removed 4 bases at V and 1 base at J, leaving 1 base unmatched. The germline V gene has CDR1 MNHNY and CDR2 SVGAGI (reference sequence). This CDR3 has 15 amino acids. The CDR3 coding sequence is TGTGCCAGCAGTTGGGGACAGGGGAACACCGGGGAGCTGTTTTTT. It is translated as CASSWGQGNTGELFF.

V usage is TRBV7-3 and J usage is TRBJ2-3; TRBD1 matches 8 bases. Germline values: CDR1 SGHTA, CDR2 FQGTGA. The CDR3 has 19 residues. Trimming cost V 4 bases and J 8 bases; bases outside gene matches: 23. The CDR3 region is CASSSQPADRGKGSGTQYF. The CDR3 region has the DNA TGTGCCAGCAGCTCCCAACCAGCTGACAGGGGAAAAGGGTCGGGTACGCAGTATTTT.